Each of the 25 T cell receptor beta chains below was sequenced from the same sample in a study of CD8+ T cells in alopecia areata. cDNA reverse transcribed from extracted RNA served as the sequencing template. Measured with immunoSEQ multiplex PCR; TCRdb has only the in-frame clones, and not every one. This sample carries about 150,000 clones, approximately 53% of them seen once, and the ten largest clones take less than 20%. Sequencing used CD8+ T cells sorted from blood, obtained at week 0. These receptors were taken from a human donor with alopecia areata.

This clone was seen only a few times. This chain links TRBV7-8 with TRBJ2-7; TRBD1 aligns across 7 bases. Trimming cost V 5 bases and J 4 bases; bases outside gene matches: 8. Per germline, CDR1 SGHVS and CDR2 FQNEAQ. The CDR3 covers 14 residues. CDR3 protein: CASSPETGPYEQYF. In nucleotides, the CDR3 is TGTGCCAGCAGCCCAGAGACAGGGCCGTACGAGCAGTACTTC. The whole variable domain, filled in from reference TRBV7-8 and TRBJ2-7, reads GAGVSQSPRYKVAKRGQDVALRCDPISGHVSLFWYQQALGQGPEFLTYFQNEAQLDKSGLPSDRFFAERPEGSVSTLKIQRTQQEDSAVYLCASSPETGPYEQYFGPGTRLTVT.

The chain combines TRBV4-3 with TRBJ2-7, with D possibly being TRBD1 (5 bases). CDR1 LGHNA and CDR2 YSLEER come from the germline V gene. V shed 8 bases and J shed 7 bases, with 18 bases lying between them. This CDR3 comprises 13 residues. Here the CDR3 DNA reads TGCGCCAGCGGCCCCACGATGGGGCGGGAGCAGTACTTC. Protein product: CASGPTMGREQYF.

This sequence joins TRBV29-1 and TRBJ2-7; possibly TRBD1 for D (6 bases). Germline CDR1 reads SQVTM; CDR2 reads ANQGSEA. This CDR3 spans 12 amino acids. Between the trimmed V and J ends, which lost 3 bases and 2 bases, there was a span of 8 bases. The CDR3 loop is CSVEKGAYEQYF. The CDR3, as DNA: TGCAGCGTTGAGAAGGGGGCCTACGAGCAGTACTTC.

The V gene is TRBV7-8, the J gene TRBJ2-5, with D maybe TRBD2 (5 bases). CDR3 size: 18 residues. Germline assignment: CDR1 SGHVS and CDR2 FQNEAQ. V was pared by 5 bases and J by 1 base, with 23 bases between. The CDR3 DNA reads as TGTGCCAGCAGCCCACTAGGAACTGTGGTTGTGGTCCAAGAGACCCAGTACTTC. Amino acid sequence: CASSPLGTVVVVQETQYF.

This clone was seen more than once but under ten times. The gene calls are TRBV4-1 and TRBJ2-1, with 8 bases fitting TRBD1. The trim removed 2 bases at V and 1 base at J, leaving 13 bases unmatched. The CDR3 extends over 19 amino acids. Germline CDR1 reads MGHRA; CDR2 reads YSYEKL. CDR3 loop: CASSQHTWDRTESYNEQFF. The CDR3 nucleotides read TGCGCCAGCAGCCAACACACCTGGGACAGGACTGAATCCTACAATGAGCAGTTCTTC.

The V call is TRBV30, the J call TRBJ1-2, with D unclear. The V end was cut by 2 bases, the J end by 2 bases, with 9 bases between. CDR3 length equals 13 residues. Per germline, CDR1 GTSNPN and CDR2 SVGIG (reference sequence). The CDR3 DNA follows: TGTGCCTGGAGTCTGAGCTTCAACTATGGCTACACCTTC. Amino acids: CAWSLSFNYGYTF.

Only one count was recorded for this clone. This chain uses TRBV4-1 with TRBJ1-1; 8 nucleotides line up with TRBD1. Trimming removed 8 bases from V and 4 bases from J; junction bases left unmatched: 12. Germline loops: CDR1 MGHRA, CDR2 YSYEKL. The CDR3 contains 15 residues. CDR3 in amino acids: CASESRLTGGTEAFF. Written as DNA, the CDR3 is TGCGCCAGCGAATCCAGGCTTACAGGGGGCACTGAAGCTTTCTTT.

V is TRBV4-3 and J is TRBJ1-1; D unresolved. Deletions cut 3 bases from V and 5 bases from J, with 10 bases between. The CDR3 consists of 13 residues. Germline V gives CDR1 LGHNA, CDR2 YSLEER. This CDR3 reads CASSQSRRTEAFF. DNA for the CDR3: TGCGCCAGCAGCCAGTCCAGGCGGACTGAAGCTTTCTTT.

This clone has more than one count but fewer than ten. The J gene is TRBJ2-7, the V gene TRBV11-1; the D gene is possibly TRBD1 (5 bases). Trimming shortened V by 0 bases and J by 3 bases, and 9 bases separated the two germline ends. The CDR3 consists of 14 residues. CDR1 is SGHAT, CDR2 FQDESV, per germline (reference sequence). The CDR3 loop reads CASSLAGQLYEQYF. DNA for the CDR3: TGTGCCAGCAGCTTAGCGGGGCAGCTCTACGAGCAGTACTTC.

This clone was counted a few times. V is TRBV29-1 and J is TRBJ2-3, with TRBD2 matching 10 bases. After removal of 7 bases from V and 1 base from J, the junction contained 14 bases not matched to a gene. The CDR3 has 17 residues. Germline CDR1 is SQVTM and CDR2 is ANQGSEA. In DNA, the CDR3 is TGCAGCGGGTGGACTAGCGGCGTAAGCCAAGGCACAGATACGCAGTATTTT. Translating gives CSGWTSGVSQGTDTQYF.

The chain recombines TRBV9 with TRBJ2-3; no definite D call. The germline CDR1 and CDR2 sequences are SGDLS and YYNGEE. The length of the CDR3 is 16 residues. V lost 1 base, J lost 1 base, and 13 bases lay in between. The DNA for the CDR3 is TGTGCCAGCAGCGTACGCCCCGACACCGGCACAGATACGCAGTATTTT. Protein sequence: CASSVRPDTGTDTQYF.

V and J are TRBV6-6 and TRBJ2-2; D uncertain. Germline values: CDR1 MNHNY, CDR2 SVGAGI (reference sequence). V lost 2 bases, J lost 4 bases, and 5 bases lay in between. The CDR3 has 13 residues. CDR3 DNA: TGTGCCAGCAGTTACACCGCCACCGGGGAGCTGTTTTTT. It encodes CASSYTATGELFF.

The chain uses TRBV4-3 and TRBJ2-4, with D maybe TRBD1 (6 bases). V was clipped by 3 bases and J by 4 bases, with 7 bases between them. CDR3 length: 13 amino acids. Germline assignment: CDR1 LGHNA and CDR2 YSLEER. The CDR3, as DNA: TGCGCCAGCAGCCAGGGGACAAAAAACATTCAGTACTTC. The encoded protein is CASSQGTKNIQYF.

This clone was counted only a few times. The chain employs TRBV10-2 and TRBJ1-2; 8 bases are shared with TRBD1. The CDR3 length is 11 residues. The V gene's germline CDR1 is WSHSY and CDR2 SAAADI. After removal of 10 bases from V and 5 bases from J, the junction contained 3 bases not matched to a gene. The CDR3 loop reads CATRQGYGYTF. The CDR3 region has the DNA TGCGCCACCCGACAGGGGTATGGCTACACCTTC.

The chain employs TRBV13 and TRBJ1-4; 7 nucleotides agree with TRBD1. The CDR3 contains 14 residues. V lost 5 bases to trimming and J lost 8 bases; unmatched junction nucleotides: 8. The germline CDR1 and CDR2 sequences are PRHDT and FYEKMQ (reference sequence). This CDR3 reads CASSVRDSREKLFF. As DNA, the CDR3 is TGTGCCAGCAGCGTCCGGGACAGCAGAGAAAAACTGTTTTTT. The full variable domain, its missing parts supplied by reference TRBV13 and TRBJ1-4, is AAGVIQSPRHLIKEKRETATLKCYPIPRHDTVYWYQQGPGQDPQFLISFYEKMQSDKGSIPDRFSAQQFSDYHSELNMSSLELGDSALYFCASSVRDSREKLFFGSGTQLSVL.

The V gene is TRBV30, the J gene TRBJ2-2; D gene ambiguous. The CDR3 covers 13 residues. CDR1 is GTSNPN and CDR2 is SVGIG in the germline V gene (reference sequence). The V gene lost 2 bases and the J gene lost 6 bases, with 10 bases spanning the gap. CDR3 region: CAWSSGSSGELFF. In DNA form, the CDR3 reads TGTGCCTGGAGTTCAGGTTCATCCGGGGAGCTGTTTTTT.

CDR3 DNA sequence: TGTGCCAGCAGTGTGGACAGCGACTCTGGGGCCAACGTCCTGACTTTC. It translates to CASSVDSDSGANVLTF. The chain employs TRBV2 and TRBJ2-6, with D maybe TRBD1 (6 bases). Germline V lookup: CDR1 SNHLY, CDR2 FYNNEI. V lost 4 bases to trimming and J lost 0 bases, with 10 bases between them. The CDR3 is 16 residues long.

The CDR3 region is CASSGQGIETYGYTF. For the CDR3, the DNA is TGTGCCAGCAGTGGACAGGGGATTGAGACGTATGGCTACACCTTC. V and J are TRBV2 and TRBJ1-2; 8 nucleotides align to TRBD1. CDR3 length equals 15 residues. The germline V gene encodes CDR1 SNHLY and CDR2 FYNNEI. Losses at the gene ends were 4 bases for V and 5 bases for J; bases not matched to a gene: 9.

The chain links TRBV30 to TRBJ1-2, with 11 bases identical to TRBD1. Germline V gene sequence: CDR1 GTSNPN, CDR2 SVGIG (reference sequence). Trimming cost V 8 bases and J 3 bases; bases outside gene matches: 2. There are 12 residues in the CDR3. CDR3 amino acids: CAGQGADYGYTF. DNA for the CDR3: TGTGCCGGACAGGGGGCTGACTATGGCTACACCTTC.

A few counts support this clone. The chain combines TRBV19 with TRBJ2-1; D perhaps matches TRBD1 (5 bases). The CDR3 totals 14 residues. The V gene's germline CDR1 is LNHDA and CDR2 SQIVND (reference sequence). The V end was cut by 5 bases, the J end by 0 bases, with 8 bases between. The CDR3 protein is CASSLGPSYNEQFF. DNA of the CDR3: TGTGCCAGTAGTTTGGGGCCCTCCTACAATGAGCAGTTCTTC.

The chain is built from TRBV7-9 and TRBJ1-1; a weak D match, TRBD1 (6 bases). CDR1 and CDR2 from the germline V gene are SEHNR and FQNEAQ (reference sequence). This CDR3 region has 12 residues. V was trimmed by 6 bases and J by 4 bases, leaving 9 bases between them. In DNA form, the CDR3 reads TGTGCCAGCAGTAAGACAGGCACTGAAGCTTTCTTT. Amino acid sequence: CASSKTGTEAFF.

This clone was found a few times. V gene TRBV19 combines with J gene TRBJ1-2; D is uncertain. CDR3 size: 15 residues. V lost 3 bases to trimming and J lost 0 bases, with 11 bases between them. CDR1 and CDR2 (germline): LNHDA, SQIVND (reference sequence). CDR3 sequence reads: CASSIIYGANYGYTF. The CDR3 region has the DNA TGTGCCAGTAGTATCATTTACGGAGCTAACTATGGCTACACCTTC.

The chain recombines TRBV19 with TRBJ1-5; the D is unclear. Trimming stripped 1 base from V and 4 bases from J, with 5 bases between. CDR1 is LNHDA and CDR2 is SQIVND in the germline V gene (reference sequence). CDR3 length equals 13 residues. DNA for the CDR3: TGTGCCAGTAGTATAGTGGGAAATCAGCCCCAGCATTTT. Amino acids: CASSIVGNQPQHF.

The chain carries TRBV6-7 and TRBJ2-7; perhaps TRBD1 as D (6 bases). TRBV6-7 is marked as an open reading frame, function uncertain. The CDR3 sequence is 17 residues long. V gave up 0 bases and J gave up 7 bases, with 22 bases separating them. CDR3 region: CASSYSNSGRGSREQYF. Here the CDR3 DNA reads TGTGCCAGCAGTTACTCGAATTCCGGCAGGGGTTCGAGGGAGCAGTACTTC.

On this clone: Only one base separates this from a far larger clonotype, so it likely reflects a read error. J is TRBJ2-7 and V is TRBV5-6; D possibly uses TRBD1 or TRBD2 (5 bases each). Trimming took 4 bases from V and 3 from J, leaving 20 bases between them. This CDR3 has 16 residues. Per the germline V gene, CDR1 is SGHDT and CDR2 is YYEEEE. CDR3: CASSQEHGTENYEQYF. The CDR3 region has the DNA TGTGCCAGCAGCCAAGAACATGGGACGGAAAACTACGAGCAGTACTTC.